These T cell receptor beta chains were read from a single sample in a study of cytomegalovirus exposure and HLA in healthy donors. The repertoire was sequenced with immunoSEQ multiplex PCR; TCRdb's copy has only in-frame clones and lacks some. This table has approximately 120,000 clones, 60% to 85% appearing once. The material sequenced was PBMCs. The receptors originated from a man aged 25-45 years in good health and CMV-seronegative. Each CDR3 is given with its conserved first and last residue. The order of the fields is V gene, clone size, J gene, D gene, CDR3 protein, CDR3 DNA. The D gene is left open where the match is weak. Size is omitted from some rows. Given values are once, few, many or a class for expanded clones.

v_gene: TRBV4-2
abundance: NA
j_gene: TRBJ1-5
d_gene: NA
CDR3aa: CASSQDRAGSNQPQHF
CDR3nt: TGTGCCAGCAGCCAAGATAGGGCAGGGAGCAATCAGCCCCAGCATTTT

v_gene: TRBV19
abundance: NA
j_gene: TRBJ1-3
d_gene: NA
CDR3aa: CASSKTTSGTGYF
CDR3nt: TGTGCCAGTAGTAAGACAACCAGCGGGACGGGATATTTT

v_gene: TRBV30
abundance: NA
j_gene: TRBJ2-1
d_gene: NA
CDR3aa: CAWSQGNEQFF
CDR3nt: TGTGCCTGGAGCCAGGGGAATGAGCAGTTCTTC

v_gene: TRBV5-4
abundance: NA
j_gene: TRBJ1-2
d_gene: TRBD1
CDR3aa: CASSSRTGGNYGYTF
CDR3nt: TGTGCCAGCAGCTCAAGGACAGGGGGCAACTATGGCTACACCTTC

v_gene: TRBV10-3
abundance: NA
j_gene: TRBJ2-5
d_gene: NA
CDR3aa: CAIRAGGEETQYF
CDR3nt: TGTGCCATCAGGGCCGGCGGGGAAGAGACCCAGTACTTC

v_gene: TRBV5-1
abundance: NA
j_gene: TRBJ1-3
d_gene: NA
CDR3aa: CASSLVGGGDSGNTIYF
CDR3nt: TGCGCCAGCAGCTTGGTCGGGGGGGGAGACTCTGGAAACACCATATATTTT

v_gene: TRBV5-4
abundance: NA
j_gene: TRBJ1-2
d_gene: TRBD1
CDR3aa: CASSAGRGQGYGYTF
CDR3nt: TGTGCCAGCAGCGCAGGGAGGGGACAGGGCTATGGCTACACCTTC

v_gene: TRBV6-5
abundance: NA
j_gene: TRBJ1-5
d_gene: TRBD1
CDR3aa: CASRDRVTQPQHF
CDR3nt: TGTGCCAGCAGGGACAGGGTGACTCAGCCCCAGCATTTT

v_gene: TRBV4-2
abundance: NA
j_gene: TRBJ2-7
d_gene: NA
CDR3aa: CASSARDIVYEQYF
CDR3nt: TGTGCCAGCAGCGCACGGGACATAGTCTACGAGCAGTACTTC

v_gene: TRBV6-5
abundance: NA
j_gene: TRBJ2-5
d_gene: NA
CDR3aa: CASSAGGRRETQYF
CDR3nt: TGTGCCAGCTCTGCAGGGGGGCGTCGAGAGACCCAGTACTTC

v_gene: TRBV19
abundance: NA
j_gene: TRBJ1-5
d_gene: TRBD1
CDR3aa: CASSDRGRPQHF
CDR3nt: TGTGCCAGTAGCGACAGGGGGCGACCCCAGCATTTT

v_gene: TRBV7-2
abundance: NA
j_gene: TRBJ2-5
d_gene: TRBD2
CDR3aa: CASSPGRVRETQYF
CDR3nt: TGTGCCAGCAGCCCCGGGAGGGTCAGGGAGACCCAGTACTTC

v_gene: TRBV5-4
abundance: once
j_gene: TRBJ2-3
d_gene: NA
CDR3aa: CASSGGTVITDTQYF
CDR3nt: TGTGCCAGCAGCGGGGGGACAGTGATCACAGATACGCAGTATTTT

v_gene: TRBV4-1
abundance: NA
j_gene: TRBJ1-5
d_gene: NA
CDR3aa: CASSQGGGTQPQHF
CDR3nt: TGCGCCAGCAGCCAAGGGGGGGGCACTCAGCCCCAGCATTTT

v_gene: TRBV10-3
abundance: once
j_gene: TRBJ1-2
d_gene: TRBD1
CDR3aa: CAISEDRDLDRYTF
CDR3nt: TGTGCCATCAGTGAGGACAGGGACCTAGATCGCTACACCTTC

v_gene: TRBV28
abundance: NA
j_gene: TRBJ2-6
d_gene: TRBD1
CDR3aa: CASSLWDRGPAGANVLTF
CDR3nt: TGTGCCAGCAGTTTATGGGACAGGGGGCCGGCTGGGGCCAACGTCCTGACTTTC

v_gene: TRBV19
abundance: NA
j_gene: TRBJ2-1
d_gene: NA
CDR3aa: CASSILSGPPGNEQFF
CDR3nt: TGTGCCAGTAGTATACTGTCCGGACCCCCGGGAAATGAGCAGTTCTTC

v_gene: TRBV9
abundance: NA
j_gene: TRBJ2-4
d_gene: TRBD2
CDR3aa: CASSAPLLAGKGAKNIQYF
CDR3nt: TGTGCCAGCAGCGCCCCCCTGCTAGCGGGGAAGGGGGCCAAAAACATTCAGTACTTC

v_gene: TRBV11-1
abundance: NA
j_gene: TRBJ2-7
d_gene: TRBD1
CDR3aa: CASSLTGAYEQYF
CDR3nt: TGTGCCAGCAGCCTGACAGGGGCCTACGAGCAGTACTTC

v_gene: TRBV29-1
abundance: few
j_gene: TRBJ1-2
d_gene: NA
CDR3aa: CSVEVRAANYGYTF
CDR3nt: TGCAGCGTTGAAGTCAGGGCCGCTAACTATGGCTACACCTTC

v_gene: TRBV2
abundance: NA
j_gene: TRBJ1-5
d_gene: NA
CDR3aa: CARGKAGNSNQPQHF
CDR3nt: TGTGCCAGGGGTAAAGCAGGGAATAGCAATCAGCCCCAGCATTTT

v_gene: TRBV28
abundance: few
j_gene: TRBJ2-7
d_gene: NA
CDR3aa: CASSLGGTADYEQYF
CDR3nt: TGTGCCAGCAGTTTAGGGGGGACAGCTGACTACGAGCAGTACTTC

v_gene: TRBV9
abundance: few
j_gene: TRBJ2-7
d_gene: NA
CDR3aa: CASGAGSPTEQYF
CDR3nt: TGTGCCAGCGGCGCGGGATCCCCCACCGAGCAGTACTTC

v_gene: TRBV6-4
abundance: few
j_gene: TRBJ2-2
d_gene: TRBD2
CDR3aa: CASSELAGAGELFF
CDR3nt: TGTGCCAGCAGTGAATTAGCGGGAGCCGGGGAGCTGTTTTTT

v_gene: TRBV9
abundance: NA
j_gene: TRBJ2-7
d_gene: TRBD2
CDR3aa: CASSVDDSGRYSYEQYF
CDR3nt: TGTGCCAGCAGCGTAGACGATAGCGGGAGGTACTCCTACGAGCAGTACTTC

v_gene: TRBV5-1
abundance: NA
j_gene: TRBJ2-5
d_gene: NA
CDR3aa: CASSLYTSETQYF
CDR3nt: TGCGCCAGCAGCTTGTATACATCAGAGACCCAGTACTTC